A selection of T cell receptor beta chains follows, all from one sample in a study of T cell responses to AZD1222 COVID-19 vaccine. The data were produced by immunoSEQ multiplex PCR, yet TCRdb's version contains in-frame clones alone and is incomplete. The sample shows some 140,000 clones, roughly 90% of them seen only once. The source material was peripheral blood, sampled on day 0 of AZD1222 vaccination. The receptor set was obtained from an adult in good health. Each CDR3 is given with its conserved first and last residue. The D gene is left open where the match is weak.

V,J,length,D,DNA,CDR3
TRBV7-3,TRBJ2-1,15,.,TGTGCCAGCAGCTTGGGGACTGGTAACTACAATGAGCAGTTCTTC,CASSLGTGNYNEQFF
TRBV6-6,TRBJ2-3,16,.,TGTGCCAGCAGTCTGGGGTTGAGGGACGTCACAGATACGCAGTATTTT,CASSLGLRDVTDTQYF
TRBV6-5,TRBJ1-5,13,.,TGTGCCAGCAGCACGTCCGTCGGGCAGCCCCAGCATTTT,CASSTSVGQPQHF
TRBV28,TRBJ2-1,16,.,TGTGCCAGCAGTTTTAATTCCGGGGGAAGGGACAATGAGCAGTTCTTC,CASSFNSGGRDNEQFF
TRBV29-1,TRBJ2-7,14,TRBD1,TGCAGCGTTGAAGCGGACAGGGGCCTCTACGAGCAGTACTTC,CSVEADRGLYEQYF
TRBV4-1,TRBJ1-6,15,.,TGCGCCAGCAGCCAAGACGGAAGTTTTAATTCACCCCTCCACTTT,CASSQDGSFNSPLHF
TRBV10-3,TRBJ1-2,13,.,TGTGCCATCGGCTCGGGGGCGGGCTATGGCTACACCTTC,CAIGSGAGYGYTF
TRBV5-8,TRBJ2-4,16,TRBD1,TGTGCCAGCAGCTTAGGACAGGGGCAAACCCTAAACATTCAGTACTTC,CASSLGQGQTLNIQYF
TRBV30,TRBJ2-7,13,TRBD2,TGTGCCTGGAGTGTAGCGGGGGCGGAGGAGCAGTACTTC,CAWSVAGAEEQYF
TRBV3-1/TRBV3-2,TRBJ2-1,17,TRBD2,TGTGCCAGCAGCCCAGTGCAGCGGGGCAGTTACCCCAATGAGCAGTTCTTC,CASSPVQRGSYPNEQFF
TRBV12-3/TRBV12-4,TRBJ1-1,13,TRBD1,TGTGCCAGCAACCACAGGGGGCTCAGTGAAGCTTTCTTT,CASNHRGLSEAFF
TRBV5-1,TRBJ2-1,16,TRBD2,TGCGCCAGCAGGAATCGACTAGCGGGAGTAGAAAATGAGCAGTTCTTC,CASRNRLAGVENEQFF